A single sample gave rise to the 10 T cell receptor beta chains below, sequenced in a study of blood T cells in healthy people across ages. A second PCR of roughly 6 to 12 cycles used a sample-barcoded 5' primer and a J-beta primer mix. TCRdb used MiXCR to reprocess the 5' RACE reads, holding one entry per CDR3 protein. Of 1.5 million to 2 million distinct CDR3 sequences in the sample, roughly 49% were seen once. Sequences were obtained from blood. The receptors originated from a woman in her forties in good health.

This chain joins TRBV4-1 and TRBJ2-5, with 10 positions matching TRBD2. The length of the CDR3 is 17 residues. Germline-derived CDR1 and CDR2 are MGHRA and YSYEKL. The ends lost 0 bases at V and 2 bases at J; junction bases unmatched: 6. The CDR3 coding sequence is TGCGCCAGCAGCCAAGACATACTAGCGGGGACTCAAGAGACCCAGTACTTC. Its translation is CASSQDILAGTQETQYF.

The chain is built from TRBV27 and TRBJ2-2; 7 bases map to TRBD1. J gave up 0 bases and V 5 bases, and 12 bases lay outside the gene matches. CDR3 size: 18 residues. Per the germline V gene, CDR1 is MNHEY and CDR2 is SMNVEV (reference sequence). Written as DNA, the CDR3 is TGTGCCAGCAGTCCCCTCACCACCGGGACAGCGAACACCGGGGAGCTGTTTTTT. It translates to CASSPLTTGTANTGELFF.

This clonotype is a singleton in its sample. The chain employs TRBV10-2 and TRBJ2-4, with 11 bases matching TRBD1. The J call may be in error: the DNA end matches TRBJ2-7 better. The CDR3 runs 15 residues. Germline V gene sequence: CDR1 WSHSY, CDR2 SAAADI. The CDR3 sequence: CASSVRGQGAYEQYF. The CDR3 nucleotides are TGCGCCAGCAGTGTCAGGGGACAGGGGGCCTACGAGCAGTACTTC.

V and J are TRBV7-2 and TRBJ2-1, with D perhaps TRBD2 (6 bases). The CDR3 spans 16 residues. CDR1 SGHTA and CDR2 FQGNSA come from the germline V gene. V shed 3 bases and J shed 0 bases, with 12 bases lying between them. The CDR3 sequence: CASSFSRGSSYNEQFF. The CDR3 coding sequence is TGTGCCAGCAGCTTCTCGCGGGGAAGCTCCTACAATGAGCAGTTCTTC.

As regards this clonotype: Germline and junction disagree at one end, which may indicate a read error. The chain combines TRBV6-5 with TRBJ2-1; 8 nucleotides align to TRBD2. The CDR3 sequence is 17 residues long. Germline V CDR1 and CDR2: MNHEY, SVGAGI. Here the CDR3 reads CPSSSPARRGAHNEQFF. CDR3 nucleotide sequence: TGTCCCAGCAGTTCGCCGGCGAGGCGGGGGGCTCACAATGAGCAGTTCTTC.

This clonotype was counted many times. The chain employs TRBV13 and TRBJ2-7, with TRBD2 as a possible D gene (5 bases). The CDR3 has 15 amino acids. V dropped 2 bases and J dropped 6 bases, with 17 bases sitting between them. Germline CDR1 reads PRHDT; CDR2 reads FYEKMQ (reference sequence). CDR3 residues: CASSLSGHGRPEQYF. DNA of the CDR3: TGTGCCAGCAGCTTAAGCGGCCACGGACGTCCCGAGCAGTACTTC.

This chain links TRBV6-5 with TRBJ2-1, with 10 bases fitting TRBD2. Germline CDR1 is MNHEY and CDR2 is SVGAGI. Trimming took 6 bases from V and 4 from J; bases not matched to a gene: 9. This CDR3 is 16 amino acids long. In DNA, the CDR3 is TGTGCCAGCAGCTCCATACTAGCGGGGAGTTACAATGAGCAGTTCTTC. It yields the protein CASSSILAGSYNEQFF.

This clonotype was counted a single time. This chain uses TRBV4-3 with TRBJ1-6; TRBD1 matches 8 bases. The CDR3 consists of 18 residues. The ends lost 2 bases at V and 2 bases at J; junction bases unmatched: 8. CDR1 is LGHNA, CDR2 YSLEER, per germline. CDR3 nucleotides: TGCGCCAGCAGCCAAAAGTCGGACAGGGCCGCCTATAATTCACCCCTCCACTTT. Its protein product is CASSQKSDRAAYNSPLHF.

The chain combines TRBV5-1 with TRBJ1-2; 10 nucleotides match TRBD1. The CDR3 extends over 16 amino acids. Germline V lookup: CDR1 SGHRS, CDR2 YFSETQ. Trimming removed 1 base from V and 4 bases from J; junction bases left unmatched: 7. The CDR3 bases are TGCGCCAGCAGCTTGCTGACAGGGGGCTCTATCTATGGCTACACCTTC. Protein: CASSLLTGGSIYGYTF.

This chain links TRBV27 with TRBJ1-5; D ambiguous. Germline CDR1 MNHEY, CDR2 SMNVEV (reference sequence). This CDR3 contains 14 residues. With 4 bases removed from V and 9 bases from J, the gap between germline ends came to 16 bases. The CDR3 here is CASSSGLLNGPQHF. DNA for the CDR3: TGTGCCAGCAGTTCTGGACTTCTAAATGGGCCCCAGCATTTT.